A single sample is the source of the 30 T cell receptor beta chains below, sequenced in a study of blood T cell repertoires in COVID-19. Some clones are missing from TCRdb's copy, which holds only in-frame ones; the method was immunoSEQ multiplex PCR. Here the sample spans around 330,000 clones, 87% being singletons. The sequencing sample was made of PBMCs or T cells enriched from blood (not recorded which). The origin of the receptors is a woman under 30 who had recovered from COVID-19.

The rearrangement links TRBV28 to TRBJ1-5; D may be TRBD1 (5 bases). Trimming took off 2 bases at V and 1 base at J, with 12 bases between the two ends. This CDR3 comprises 16 residues. Germline V gene data show CDR1 as MDHEN and CDR2 as SYDVKM. This CDR3 is CASSLRPGGSNQPQHF. In nucleotides, the CDR3 is TGTGCCAGCAGTTTACGCCCGGGGGGGAGCAATCAGCCCCAGCATTTT.

J is TRBJ2-7 and V is TRBV19; the D is unclear. Trimming stripped 5 bases from V and 7 bases from J, with 18 bases between. Germline CDR1 and CDR2: LNHDA and SQIVND (reference sequence). CDR3 length: 14 amino acids. CDR3 bases: TGTGCCAGTAGTCCCTCTCGGGTGGTTAGAGAGCAGTACTTC. This translates into CASSPSRVVREQYF.

The V gene is TRBV7-9, the J gene TRBJ1-3, with D maybe TRBD1 (5 bases). V was clipped by 3 bases and J by 7 bases, with 10 bases between them. CDR3 length equals 13 residues. CDR1 SEHNR and CDR2 FQNEAQ come from the germline V gene (reference sequence). The CDR3 region has the DNA TGTGCCAGCAGCTTTAGGGGTGGGAACACCATATATTTT. Its translation: CASSFRGGNTIYF.

This rearrangement joins TRBV5-1 to TRBJ1-4; D may be TRBD1 (5 bases). Per germline, CDR1 SGHRS and CDR2 YFSETQ. V lost 0 bases and J lost 5, with 8 bases in between. This CDR3 spans 14 amino acids. CDR3 region: CASSLGPGNEKLFF. The CDR3 nucleotides are TGCGCCAGCAGCTTGGGGCCAGGGAATGAAAAACTGTTTTTT.

The chain carries TRBV28 and TRBJ1-2; D gene uncertain. This CDR3 is built from 13 residues. Trimming stripped 2 bases from V and 7 bases from J, with 11 bases between. CDR1 and CDR2 (germline): MDHEN, SYDVKM. The CDR3 DNA sequence: TGTGCCAGCAGTTTAGGGCAGGTTCCTGGCTACACCTTC. It is translated as CASSLGQVPGYTF.

J is TRBJ1-3 and V is TRBV7-2; D might be TRBD1 (5 bases). This CDR3 has 16 amino acids. Germline V gene sequence: CDR1 SGHTA, CDR2 FQGNSA. The V and J ends lost 5 bases and 2 bases respectively, with 16 bases between them. The CDR3 sequence: CASSRALWTTGNTIYF. The CDR3 DNA reads as TGTGCCAGCAGCCGGGCACTGTGGACAACTGGAAACACCATATATTTT. Variable domain in full (rest from reference TRBV7-2 and TRBJ1-3): GAGVSQSPSNKVTEKGKDVELRCDPISGHTALYWYRQSLGQGLEFLIYFQGNSAPDKSGLPSDRFSAERTGGSVSTLTIQRTQQEDSAVYLCASSRALWTTGNTIYFGEGSWLTVV.

V gene TRBV6-2 or TRBV6-3 combines with J gene TRBJ2-7; D not resolved. V lost 1 base to trimming and J lost 3 bases, with 13 bases between them. The CDR3 runs 15 residues. Germline V CDR1 and CDR2: MNHEY, SVGEGT. CDR3 in amino acids: CASSYLSPGNYEQYF. As DNA, the CDR3 is TGTGCCAGCAGTTACTTAAGTCCAGGTAACTACGAGCAGTACTTC.

This chain links TRBV14 with TRBJ2-5, with a weak D call TRBD1 (6 bases). The germline gives CDR1 SGHDN, CDR2 FVKESK. The CDR3 sequence is 14 residues long. V was clipped by 2 bases and J by 4 bases, with 11 bases between them. The CDR3, as DNA: TGTGCCAGCAGCCAATATCAGGGGCTAGAGACCCAGTACTTC. It encodes CASSQYQGLETQYF.

For the CDR3, the DNA is TGTGCCAGCAGCCCTGGGACAGGGGCAAACATTCAGTACTTC. It codes for CASSPGTGANIQYF. V usage is TRBV5-4 and J usage is TRBJ2-4; 10 nucleotides agree with TRBD1. CDR1 and CDR2 from the germline V gene are SGHNT and YYREEE (reference sequence). The CDR3 consists of 14 residues. Trimming cost V 4 bases and J 6 bases; bases outside gene matches: 4.

The chain couples TRBV10-3 to TRBJ2-3; TRBD2 is a possible D gene (6 bases). Germline V gene sequence: CDR1 ENHRY, CDR2 SYGVKD. The CDR3 contains 16 residues. V lost 0 bases and J lost 2, with 12 bases in between. CDR3 amino acids: CAISESPREVTDTQYF. For the CDR3, the DNA is TGTGCCATCAGTGAGTCCCCCAGGGAGGTCACAGATACGCAGTATTTT.

The rearrangement joins TRBV6-5 to TRBJ1-4; TRBD1 aligns across 9 bases. The CDR3 spans 15 residues. Germline CDR1 and CDR2: MNHEY and SVGAGI. The trim removed 3 bases at V and 8 bases at J, leaving 7 bases unmatched. The CDR3 region has the DNA TGTGCCAGCAGTTATTCGTCGGGGACAGGGGAAAAACTGTTTTTT. Residues: CASSYSSGTGEKLFF.

The chain uses TRBV20-1 and TRBJ2-3; D possibly corresponds to TRBD2 (5 bases). Germline V gene sequence: CDR1 DFQATT, CDR2 SNEGSKA (reference sequence). The CDR3 totals 11 residues. Trimming pared 6 bases from V and 4 bases from J, leaving 8 bases between. The CDR3 bases are TGCAGTGCCGGGAAGGCAGATACGCAGTATTTT. It specifies CSAGKADTQYF.

This clone has just one count. This chain joins TRBV14 and TRBJ1-4; D uncertain. The CDR3 is made up of 15 amino acids. CDR1 is SGHDN, CDR2 FVKESK, per germline. V was trimmed by 4 bases and J by 5 bases, leaving 14 bases between them. In DNA, the CDR3 is TGTGCCAGCAGCCCTCTAGGCAGATTGAATGAAAAACTGTTTTTT. Its translation is CASSPLGRLNEKLFF.

The CDR3: CASSAERNSPLHF. Written as DNA, the CDR3 is TGTGCCAGCAGCGCGGAGAGAAATTCACCCCTCCACTTT. This rearrangement joins TRBV12-3 or TRBV12-4 to TRBJ1-6; D uncertain. This CDR3 is 13 amino acids long. The V and J ends lost 6 bases and 7 bases respectively, with 10 bases between them.

The rearrangement joins TRBV10-2 to TRBJ2-3; tentatively, D is TRBD2 (5 bases). The length of the CDR3 is 16 residues. Per germline, CDR1 WSHSY and CDR2 SAAADI. Deletions cut 2 bases from V and 8 bases from J, with 20 bases between. The chain's CDR3 is CASSEIAPRLRGTQYF. The DNA for the CDR3 is TGCGCCAGCAGTGAGATAGCGCCAAGACTACGGGGTACGCAGTATTTT.

Only a few counts were recorded for this clone. The chain links TRBV6-4 to TRBJ2-2, with 10 bases identical to TRBD1. Germline CDR1 and CDR2: MRHNA and SNTAGT. This CDR3 contains 16 residues. The trim removed 6 bases at V and 3 bases at J, leaving 7 bases unmatched. CDR3 residues: CASSAGTGVDTGELFF. As DNA, the CDR3 is TGTGCCAGCAGCGCCGGGACAGGGGTCGACACCGGGGAGCTGTTTTTT.

The chain joins TRBV6-5 to TRBJ1-2; TRBD1 is a possible D gene (5 bases). Trimming cost V 4 bases and J 0 bases, with 9 bases left between them. CDR1 MNHEY and CDR2 SVGAGI come from the germline V gene. This CDR3 region has 14 residues. CDR3 bases: TGTGCCAGCAGTTCAGACAGCGCTAACTATGGCTACACCTTC. Translating it yields CASSSDSANYGYTF.

The rearrangement links TRBV4-3 to TRBJ2-7; D gene uncertain. CDR1 and CDR2 (germline): LGHNA, YSLEER. The ends were cut back, 3 bases at V and 2 bases at J, with 11 bases in the middle. This CDR3 is built from 14 residues. CDR3 in DNA: TGCGCCAGCAGCCAGACTCTTTCCGCCTACGAGCAGTACTTC. Translated, it gives CASSQTLSAYEQYF.

V is TRBV7-2 and J is TRBJ1-2; 8 bases agree with TRBD1. The CDR3 extends over 15 amino acids. Trimming at V came to 5 bases and at J to 4 bases, leaving 9 bases not matched to a gene. CDR1 SGHTA and CDR2 FQGNSA come from the germline V gene. CDR3 sequence: CASSPEQGEAYGYTF. For the CDR3, the DNA is TGTGCCAGCAGCCCCGAACAGGGGGAGGCCTATGGCTACACCTTC.

The chain carries TRBV28 and TRBJ2-5; TRBD1 matches at 7 bases. V lost 6 bases and J lost 7; bases outside the gene matches: 14. The CDR3 covers 15 residues. Germline CDR1 is MDHEN and CDR2 is SYDVKM. The CDR3 sequence: CASSVPGQSEVTQYF. The CDR3 DNA is TGTGCCAGCAGCGTACCGGGACAGTCGGAGGTGACCCAGTACTTC.

The rearrangement joins TRBV28 to TRBJ2-3, with a possible D match to TRBD2 (7 bases). The CDR3 runs 15 residues. Looked up from germline, CDR1 is MDHEN and CDR2 is SYDVKM. V dropped 3 bases and J dropped 5 bases, with 15 bases sitting between them. The CDR3 region is CASSLGGAPVDTQYF. The DNA of the CDR3 is TGTGCCAGCAGTTTGGGGGGGGCGCCGGTAGATACGCAGTATTTT.

Only one count was recorded for this clone. This chain connects TRBV6-4 to TRBJ2-2; D gene unclear. The CDR3 loop spans 16 amino acids. Trimming left V 2 bases short and J 1 base short, with 11 bases between. The germline V gene has CDR1 MRHNA and CDR2 SNTAGT. This CDR3 is CASSDGREENTGELFF. The CDR3 nucleotides are TGTGCCAGCAGTGACGGTCGAGAAGAGAACACCGGGGAGCTGTTTTTT.

This CDR3 is CASSPLGGQIAEAFF. Here the CDR3 DNA reads TGTGCCAGCAGCCCGTTGGGGGGACAGATCGCTGAAGCTTTCTTT. The chain couples TRBV7-3 to TRBJ1-1; the match to TRBD1 covers 7 bases. CDR3 length equals 15 residues. Germline loops: CDR1 SGHTA, CDR2 FQGTGA. V lost 5 bases to trimming and J lost 6 bases; unmatched junction nucleotides: 12.

The CDR3, as DNA: TGTGCCAGTAGGGGACTCTGGGGTAACTATGGCTACACCTTC. Encoded protein: CASRGLWGNYGYTF. This chain links TRBV19 with TRBJ1-2; perhaps TRBD1 as D (5 bases). The germline CDR1 and CDR2 sequences are LNHDA and SQIVND (reference sequence). V lost 6 bases and J lost 1, with 12 bases in between. The CDR3 sequence is 14 residues long.

V gene TRBV18 combines with J gene TRBJ2-5; D perhaps matches TRBD1 (6 bases). V lost 4 bases and J 2 bases, leaving 11 bases between the germline ends. Germline V gene lookup returns CDR1 KGHSH and CDR2 LQKENI. The CDR3 consists of 14 residues. The CDR3 DNA reads TGTGCCAGCTCACAGGACAGACAGCAAGAGACCCAGTACTTC. Encoded protein: CASSQDRQQETQYF.

The chain uses TRBV4-3 and TRBJ2-1; TRBD2 is a possible D gene (6 bases). This CDR3 is built from 18 residues. Looked up from germline, CDR1 is LGHNA and CDR2 is YSLEER. The V end was cut by 0 bases, the J end by 7 bases, with 22 bases between. The CDR3 bases are TGCGCCAGCAGCCAAGAAACTTCCGGGACTCCGCTCGGGAATGAGCAGTTCTTC. Translating gives CASSQETSGTPLGNEQFF.

CDR3: CASSLNRGNTEAFF. The CDR3 region has the DNA TGTGCCAGCAGCTTAAACAGGGGGAACACTGAAGCTTTCTTT. The gene calls are TRBV7-9 and TRBJ1-1; 7 nucleotides align to TRBD1. There are 14 residues in the CDR3. Germline CDR1 is SEHNR and CDR2 is FQNEAQ (reference sequence). The ends lost 2 bases at V and 1 base at J; junction bases unmatched: 1.

V gene TRBV28 combines with J gene TRBJ2-1, with 7 bases lining up with TRBD2. V was clipped by 1 base and J by 9 bases; unmatched bases: 9. The CDR3 spans 15 residues. The germline gives CDR1 MDHEN, CDR2 SYDVKM. In DNA, the CDR3 is TGTGCCAGCAGTTTATCGGCGGGAGTCGGTAGTGAGCAGTTCTTC. It encodes CASSLSAGVGSEQFF.

The V gene is TRBV7-9, the J gene TRBJ1-5, with 7 bases aligning to TRBD1. V trimming: 1 base; J trimming: 4 bases; junction bases outside the gene matches: 7. This CDR3 is built from 16 residues. Germline V gene sequence: CDR1 SEHNR, CDR2 FQNEAQ (reference sequence). CDR3 DNA sequence: TGTGCCAGCAGCTTAGGTCCGAGGGGGCGTAATCAGCCCCAGCATTTT. Protein: CASSLGPRGRNQPQHF.

The J gene is TRBJ1-4, the V gene TRBV4-2; no clear D gene. V was cut by 4 bases and J by 6 bases, with 15 bases left in between. The CDR3 contains 15 residues. Germline loops: CDR1 LGHNA, CDR2 YNFKEQ. CDR3 nucleotides: TGTGCCAGCAGCCGACCTCGGGGATCAGATGAAAAACTGTTTTTT. It yields the protein CASSRPRGSDEKLFF.